Listed here are 29 T cell receptor beta chains from one sample, sequenced in a study of T cell repertoires in cytomegalovirus infection. MiXCR, applied by TCRdb to the reads, yields one record per CDR3 protein. The repertoire holds some 400,000 distinct CDR3 sequences, with about a sixth as singletons. The sequencing sample was made of PBMCs. The receptor source for this set is a human donor in good health (CMV status not recorded). Some clones in this sample may be carry-over from other donors' samples.

This sequence joins TRBV13 and TRBJ1-1, with 7 bases identical to TRBD1. The CDR3 covers 14 residues. The germline gives CDR1 PRHDT, CDR2 FYEKMQ (reference sequence). The V gene end was trimmed by 5 bases and the J gene end by 6 bases; junction bases not matched to a gene: 9. CDR3 DNA: TGTGCCAGCAGCCCCGGGACAGCAAAGGCTGAAGCTTTCTTT. Amino acid sequence: CASSPGTAKAEAFF.

Of note for this clonotype: An end of the junction does not agree with germline; a read error may underlie this. The genes are TRBV4-1 and TRBJ2-1; D gene uncertain. Per the germline V gene, CDR1 is MGHRA and CDR2 is YSYEKL. The CDR3 is 11 residues long. The CDR3 DNA is TGTGCCAGCAGCCAAGACGGTGGGCAGTTCTTC. This encodes CASSQDGGQFF.

The gene calls are TRBV5-1 and TRBJ2-2; D gene uncertain. Germline values: CDR1 SGHRS, CDR2 YFSETQ. This CDR3 spans 12 amino acids. V dropped 3 bases and J dropped 5 bases, with 5 bases sitting between them. The CDR3 bases are TGCGCCAGCAGCTATCAGACCGGGGAGCTGTTTTTT. Its protein product is CASSYQTGELFF.

The rearrangement links TRBV12-3 or TRBV12-4 to TRBJ2-2; D possibly corresponds to TRBD2 (6 bases). V shed 6 bases and J shed 5 bases, with 13 bases lying between them. The CDR3 covers 14 residues. As DNA, the CDR3 is TGTGCCAGCAGCTTCGGCGGGGCAACCGGGGAGCTGTTTTTT. This sequence encodes CASSFGGATGELFF.

This clonotype was found a few times. The rearrangement links TRBV19 to TRBJ2-2; D is possibly TRBD2 (5 bases). Germline V gives CDR1 LNHDA, CDR2 SQIVND (reference sequence). The CDR3 length is 17 residues. V lost 5 bases to trimming and J lost 2 bases, with 18 bases between them. The CDR3 reads CASSPLTGLANTGELFF. In DNA, the CDR3 is TGTGCCAGTAGTCCTCTGACCGGGCTAGCAAACACCGGGGAGCTGTTTTTT.

This clonotype was observed a single time. This could be a read error, since a much larger clone is one nucleotide away. The chain combines TRBV7-2 with TRBJ2-3; 9 bases fit TRBD2. The germline V gene has CDR1 SGHTA and CDR2 FQGNSA. The CDR3 is made up of 16 amino acids. The CDR3 DNA reads as TGTGCCAGCAGCCCTCAGCGACTAGCGGACACAGATACGCGGTATTTT. This encodes CASSPQRLADTDTRYF.

This clonotype was detected a few times. The chain carries TRBV18 and TRBJ1-3; weak D call: TRBD1 (6 bases). This CDR3 comprises 17 residues. Germline V gives CDR1 KGHSH, CDR2 LQKENI. The V gene lost 6 bases and the J gene lost 0 bases, with 18 bases spanning the gap. CDR3 nucleotide sequence: TGTGCCAGCTCGCAAAGTCAGGGGATATTCTCTGGAAACACCATATATTTT. As protein: CASSQSQGIFSGNTIYF. The entire variable domain, with the rest obtained from reference TRBV18 and TRBJ1-3, is as follows: NAGVMQNPRHLVRRRGQEARLRCSPMKGHSHVYWYRQLPEEGLKFMVYLQKENIIDESGMPKERFSAEFPKEGPSILRIQQVVRGDSAAYFCASSQSQGIFSGNTIYFGEGSWLTVV.

V usage is TRBV12-3 or TRBV12-4 and J usage is TRBJ1-4, with TRBD1 identical over 8 bases. The CDR3 spans 14 residues. Trimming cost V 5 bases and J 4 bases; bases outside gene matches: 3. CDR3 loop: CASSPTGGNEKLFF. The DNA for the CDR3 is TGTGCCAGCAGTCCCACAGGGGGTAATGAAAAACTGTTTTTT.

This clonotype occurred a few times. The chain joins TRBV4-1 to TRBJ2-1; 9 nucleotides line up with TRBD2. The CDR3 has 17 amino acids. The J segment lost 9 bases and the V segment lost 1 base, leaving 13 bases of the junction unmatched. Germline V CDR1 and CDR2: MGHRA, YSYEKL. DNA for the CDR3: TGCGCCAGCAGCCAAGCAGCGGGAGGTTACTTCTCCGGTGAGCAGTTCTTC. It is translated as CASSQAAGGYFSGEQFF.

By frequency in the sample, this clonotype is medium-sized. The chain employs TRBV7-3 and TRBJ2-1; possible D gene TRBD2, 7 bases. CDR1 is SGHTA and CDR2 is FQGTGA in the germline V gene. The CDR3 length is 14 residues. V lost 3 bases and J lost 6, with 12 bases in between. This chain's CDR3 is CASSFGGGPNEQFF. CDR3 in DNA: TGTGCCAGCAGCTTTGGGGGGGGGCCCAATGAGCAGTTCTTC.

The table lists this clonotype with a few counts. J is TRBJ1-4 and V is TRBV4-1, with D uncertain. This CDR3 has 17 residues. Trimming shortened V by 0 bases and J by 4 bases, and 15 bases separated the two germline ends. Germline assignment: CDR1 MGHRA and CDR2 YSYEKL. As DNA, the CDR3 is TGCGCCAGCAGCCAAGATCGCCTACAGCGTCTTAATGAAAAACTGTTTTTT. It specifies CASSQDRLQRLNEKLFF.

This chain joins TRBV19 and TRBJ2-1, with 7 nucleotides matching TRBD2. V gave up 9 bases and J gave up 7 bases; unmatched junction bases: 9. In germline, CDR1 is LNHDA, CDR2 SQIVND (reference sequence). The CDR3 loop spans 13 amino acids. As DNA, the CDR3 is TGTGCCAGCCGCCGGGGCGGGGGTAATGAGCAGTTCTTC. This translates into CASRRGGGNEQFF.

There are a few counts of this clonotype. The chain joins TRBV2 to TRBJ2-2; unclear D gene. Trimming removed 8 bases from V and 6 bases from J, with 7 bases in between. Germline CDR1 is SNHLY and CDR2 is FYNNEI. This CDR3 has 11 residues. The CDR3 bases are TGTGCCAGCCGTGGTGCCGGGGAGCTGTTTTTT. Its translation: CASRGAGELFF.

This clonotype came up many times. The rearrangement joins TRBV7-2 to TRBJ2-7, with 8 bases that match TRBD1. The CDR3 is made up of 15 amino acids. CDR1 is SGHTA, CDR2 FQGNSA, per germline. Trimming cost V 6 bases and J 1 base; bases outside gene matches: 8. CDR3 sequence (DNA): TGTGCCAGCAGAAGGGACAGGACCCTTTCCTACGAGCAGTACTTC. It encodes CASRRDRTLSYEQYF. Together with reference TRBV7-2 and TRBJ2-7, the CDR3 gives the full variable domain: GAGVSQSPSNKVTEKGKDVELRCDPISGHTALYWYRQSLGQGLEFLIYFQGNSAPDKSGLPSDRFSAERTGGSVSTLTIQRTQQEDSAVYLCASRRDRTLSYEQYFGPGTRLTVT.

This clonotype was seen a handful of times. The chain employs TRBV7-2 and TRBJ1-4; 8 nucleotides agree with TRBD1. Germline assignment: CDR1 SGHTA and CDR2 FQGNSA. V dropped 4 bases and J dropped 7; count of bases not matched to a gene: 8. This CDR3 is 15 amino acids long. The CDR3 here is CASSSRPTGGEKLFF. CDR3 in DNA: TGTGCCAGCAGCTCGCGGCCCACAGGGGGTGAAAAACTGTTTTTT.

CDR3 amino acids: CASSRGQGLSNQPQHF. In DNA, the CDR3 is TGTGCCAGCAGTCGAGGACAGGGCCTTAGCAATCAGCCCCAGCATTTT. This sequence joins TRBV12-3 or TRBV12-4 and TRBJ1-5; TRBD1 matches 8 bases. V shed 5 bases and J 0 bases; nucleotides not matched to a gene: 6. The CDR3 contains 16 residues.

This clonotype came up a few times. The CDR3 region is CSARLGGAYNEQFF. The CDR3 DNA sequence: TGCAGTGCTAGGCTGGGGGGGGCCTACAATGAGCAGTTCTTC. This chain connects TRBV20-1 to TRBJ2-1; TRBD2 agrees at 7 bases. CDR1 is DFQATT, CDR2 SNEGSKA, per germline (reference sequence). The CDR3 contains 14 residues. The V and J ends lost 3 bases and 2 bases, in that order; junction bases with no gene match: 4.

In its sample, this clonotype was seen once. The chain is built from TRBV20-1 and TRBJ1-6; 7 bases map to TRBD1. CDR3 length: 15 residues. Germline assignment: CDR1 DFQATT and CDR2 SNEGSKA (reference sequence). J lost 10 bases, V lost 8 bases, and 17 bases had no gene match. CDR3 loop: CSPYERRAGGSPLHF. CDR3 DNA: TGCAGTCCTTATGAGCGGCGCGCAGGGGGGTCACCCCTCCACTTT.

In its sample, this clonotype was seen many times. The J gene is TRBJ2-5, the V gene TRBV7-2; 11 nucleotides line up with TRBD2. The CDR3 covers 16 residues. Germline V gives CDR1 SGHTA, CDR2 FQGNSA. With V trimmed by 0 bases and J by 2 bases, 2 bases remained unmatched. The CDR3 nucleotides are TGTGCCAGCAGCTTAGCGGCTAGCGGGGGGCAAGAGACCCAGTACTTC. This translates into CASSLAASGGQETQYF.

This chain uses TRBV7-9 with TRBJ2-1; D uncertain. This CDR3 is built from 15 residues. Germline V gene data show CDR1 as SEHNR and CDR2 as FQNEAQ (reference sequence). V shed 6 bases and J shed 2 bases, with 14 bases lying between them. The CDR3 region has the DNA TGTGCCAGCAGATATCCCGGCCTTCCCTACAATGAGCAGTTCTTC. Translating gives CASRYPGLPYNEQFF. The full variable domain, in which reference TRBV7-9 and TRBJ2-1 provide the parts outside the CDR3, is DTGVSQNPRHKITKRGQNVTFRCDPISEHNRLYWYRQTLGQGPEFLTYFQNEAQLEKSRLLSDRFSAERPKGSFSTLEIQRTEQGDSAMYLCASRYPGLPYNEQFFGPGTRLTVL.

This clonotype was observed a handful of times. The chain carries TRBV5-1 and TRBJ1-1; 9 bases are shared with TRBD1. CDR3 length: 13 residues. J was trimmed by 7 bases and V by 0 bases; bases with no gene match: 1. Germline V gene data show CDR1 as SGHRS and CDR2 as YFSETQ. DNA for the CDR3: TGCGCCAGCAGCTTGGGGACAGGGGTTGAAGCTTTCTTT. Translating it yields CASSLGTGVEAFF. Combining the CDR3 with reference TRBV5-1 and TRBJ1-1 gives the whole variable domain KAGVTQTPRYLIKTRGQQVTLSCSPISGHRSVSWYQQTPGQGLQFLFEYFSETQRNKGNFPGRFSGRQFSNSRSEMNVSTLELGDSALYLCASSLGTGVEAFFGQGTRLTVV.

The rearrangement joins TRBV2 to TRBJ1-4; D unresolved. The germline V gene has CDR1 SNHLY and CDR2 FYNNEI. V shed 4 bases and J shed 4 bases, with 13 bases lying between them. The CDR3 has 15 amino acids. The CDR3 loop reads CASSAAGRFNEKLFF. The CDR3 DNA follows: TGTGCCAGCAGTGCAGCAGGACGATTTAATGAAAAACTGTTTTTT.

The chain joins TRBV20-1 to TRBJ2-3; unclear D gene. The V end lost 0 bases, the J end lost 2 bases, and 6 bases lay between the germline ends. In germline, CDR1 is DFQATT, CDR2 SNEGSKA (reference sequence). This CDR3 is built from 13 residues. Here the CDR3 DNA reads TGCAGTGCTAGAGATCGGTACACAGATACGCAGTATTTT. Amino acids: CSARDRYTDTQYF.

The rearrangement links TRBV25-1 to TRBJ1-2, with 12 bases that match TRBD1. Germline loops: CDR1 MGHDK, CDR2 SYGVNS. V trimming: 10 bases; J trimming: 7 bases; junction bases outside the gene matches: 13. The length of the CDR3 is 15 residues. CDR3 DNA sequence: TGTGCCACCTCAGATTGGGGACAGGGGGCTTTTGGCTACACCTTC. Its protein product is CATSDWGQGAFGYTF.

This rearrangement joins TRBV10-3 to TRBJ2-2; D unresolved. The CDR3 is made up of 14 amino acids. V shed 1 base and J shed 4 bases, with 7 bases lying between them. Germline V gene sequence: CDR1 ENHRY, CDR2 SYGVKD. CDR3 region: CAISEWQSTGELFF. CDR3 coding DNA: TGTGCCATCAGTGAGTGGCAGAGCACCGGGGAGCTGTTTTTT.

This clonotype was detected only a few times. V is TRBV12-3 or TRBV12-4 and J is TRBJ1-6, with TRBD1 matching 7 bases. Unmatched junction bases numbered 1, after V lost 3 bases and J lost 11 bases. CDR3 length: 12 amino acids. CDR3 DNA: TGTGCCAGCAGTTTGGGGACAGCACCCCTCCACTTT. Its protein product is CASSLGTAPLHF.

In its sample, this clonotype was seen a few times. This rearrangement joins TRBV7-2 to TRBJ2-2, with a possible D match to TRBD2 (6 bases). The CDR3 runs to 16 residues. The ends were cut back, 6 bases at V and 3 bases at J, with 17 bases in the middle. Per the germline V gene, CDR1 is SGHTA and CDR2 is FQGNSA. The CDR3 region is CASSRGDSSYTGELFF. The CDR3 DNA follows: TGTGCCAGCAGTCGCGGGGACTCTTCCTACACCGGGGAGCTGTTTTTT.

This clonotype was seen more than once but under ten times. The rearrangement uses TRBV4-3 and TRBJ1-6, with 8 nucleotides matching TRBD1. There are 14 residues in the CDR3. Per germline, CDR1 LGHNA and CDR2 YSLEER. V lost 3 bases and J lost 8; bases outside the gene matches: 3. The CDR3 is CASSQIQGDSPLHF. Written as DNA, the CDR3 is TGCGCCAGCAGCCAGATACAGGGGGATTCACCCCTCCACTTT.

This clonotype was observed many times. V usage is TRBV28 and J usage is TRBJ1-6, with D tentatively TRBD1 (5 bases). The germline CDR1 and CDR2 sequences are MDHEN and SYDVKM. V was trimmed by 5 bases and J by 6 bases, leaving 11 bases between them. The CDR3 is 14 residues long. CDR3 amino acids: CASSPRQINSPLHF. The CDR3 region has the DNA TGTGCCAGCAGTCCCCGACAGATTAATTCACCCCTCCACTTT.